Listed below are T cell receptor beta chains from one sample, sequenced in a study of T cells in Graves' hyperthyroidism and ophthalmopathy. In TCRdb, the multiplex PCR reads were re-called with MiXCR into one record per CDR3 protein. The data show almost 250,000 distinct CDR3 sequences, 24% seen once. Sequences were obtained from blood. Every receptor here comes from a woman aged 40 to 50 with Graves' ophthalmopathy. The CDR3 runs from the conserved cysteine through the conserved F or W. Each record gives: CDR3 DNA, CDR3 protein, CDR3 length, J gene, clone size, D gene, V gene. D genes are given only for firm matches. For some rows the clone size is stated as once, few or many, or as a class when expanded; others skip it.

CDR3nt: TGTGCCAGCAGTCGGACAGGGGAAAACACCATATATTTT; CDR3aa: CASSRTGENTIYF; len: 13; j_gene: TRBJ1-3; abundance: many; d_gene: TRBD1; v_gene: TRBV12-3/TRBV12-4
CDR3nt: TGTGCCAGCAGTCCCCAAAGGGATTGGGAGACCCAGTACTTC; CDR3aa: CASSPQRDWETQYF; len: 14; j_gene: TRBJ2-5; abundance: many; d_gene: .; v_gene: TRBV12-3/TRBV12-4
CDR3nt: TGTGCCAGCAGTTTTATTTCCATAGCTGCCAAAAACATTCAGTACTTC; CDR3aa: CASSFISIAAKNIQYF; len: 16; j_gene: TRBJ2-4; abundance: many; d_gene: .; v_gene: TRBV28
CDR3nt: TGTGCCACCAGTGACCAAGGTTCTGGGGCCAACGCCCTGACTTTC; CDR3aa: CATSDQGSGANALTF; len: 15; j_gene: TRBJ2-6; abundance: many; d_gene: .; v_gene: TRBV24-1
CDR3nt: TGCAGTGCTAGAGATCGGGGGTCTTCAATCTTTGGGAATGAGCAGTTCTTC; CDR3aa: CSARDRGSSIFGNEQFF; len: 17; j_gene: TRBJ2-1; abundance: many; d_gene: .; v_gene: TRBV20-1
CDR3nt: TGCGCCAGCAGCCAAGGTTCTGGGTTGGTGGGAGTGTACGAGCAGTACTTC; CDR3aa: CASSQGSGLVGVYEQYF; len: 17; j_gene: TRBJ2-7; abundance: .; d_gene: .; v_gene: TRBV4-1
CDR3nt: TGCAGTGCTCGGACGGGATTGAGCGAGCAGTACTTC; CDR3aa: CSARTGLSEQYF; len: 12; j_gene: TRBJ2-7; abundance: many; d_gene: .; v_gene: TRBV20-1
CDR3nt: TGCAGTGCACAATCGGCATCAGGCGGCTATGGCTACACCTTC; CDR3aa: CSAQSASGGYGYTF; len: 14; j_gene: TRBJ1-2; abundance: many; d_gene: .; v_gene: TRBV20-1
CDR3nt: TGTGCCAGTAGTAGTCAACCTGGCGGGCCCCAGCATTTT; CDR3aa: CASSSQPGGPQHF; len: 13; j_gene: TRBJ1-5; abundance: .; d_gene: .; v_gene: TRBV19
CDR3nt: TGTGCCAGCAGCTTAGGGGGCATTACAGGGAACTACGAGCAGTACTTC; CDR3aa: CASSLGGITGNYEQYF; len: 16; j_gene: TRBJ2-7; abundance: few; d_gene: .; v_gene: TRBV13
CDR3nt: TGTGCCAGCAGGGGGACAGGGGGCTTCTACGAGCAGTACTTC; CDR3aa: CASRGTGGFYEQYF; len: 14; j_gene: TRBJ2-7; abundance: many; d_gene: TRBD1; v_gene: TRBV6-1
CDR3nt: TGTGCCAGCAGCACATGGGACACCGGGGAGCTGTTTTTT; CDR3aa: CASSTWDTGELFF; len: 13; j_gene: TRBJ2-2; abundance: many; d_gene: .; v_gene: TRBV7-3
CDR3nt: TGTGCCAGCAGTTACTCGCGACAGGGGGGCTATGGCTACACCTTC; CDR3aa: CASSYSRQGGYGYTF; len: 15; j_gene: TRBJ1-2; abundance: many; d_gene: TRBD1; v_gene: TRBV6-5
CDR3nt: TGCAGTGAGGAGGCTAGCGGTTCCTACGAGCAGTACTTC; CDR3aa: CSEEASGSYEQYF; len: 13; j_gene: TRBJ2-7; abundance: many; d_gene: TRBD2; v_gene: TRBV20-1
CDR3nt: TGTGCCAGCATGAGGGGTTCCTACGAGCAGTACTTC; CDR3aa: CASMRGSYEQYF; len: 12; j_gene: TRBJ2-7; abundance: many; d_gene: .; v_gene: TRBV6-1
CDR3nt: TGTGCCAGCAGTCGAATCCCGGGACCGCTCAATCAGCCCCAGCATTTT; CDR3aa: CASSRIPGPLNQPQHF; len: 16; j_gene: TRBJ1-5; abundance: many; d_gene: .; v_gene: TRBV27
CDR3nt: TGCAGTGCTACGGCGGGAGAGACCCAGTACTTC; CDR3aa: CSATAGETQYF; len: 11; j_gene: TRBJ2-5; abundance: many; d_gene: .; v_gene: TRBV20-1
CDR3nt: TGTGCCAGCAGTACCCTACAGGGGGTCTCCCATAAACTGTACTTC; CDR3aa: CASSTLQGVSHKLYF; len: 15; j_gene: TRBJ2-7; abundance: many; d_gene: TRBD1; v_gene: TRBV28
CDR3nt: TGTGCCTGGACAGATAACTATGGCTACACCTTC; CDR3aa: CAWTDNYGYTF; len: 11; j_gene: TRBJ1-2; abundance: many; d_gene: .; v_gene: TRBV30
CDR3nt: TGTGCCAGCAGTTACTCGGCAGGGATCGAGACCCAGTACTTC; CDR3aa: CASSYSAGIETQYF; len: 14; j_gene: TRBJ2-5; abundance: few; d_gene: .; v_gene: TRBV6-2/TRBV6-3
CDR3nt: TGTGCCTGGGATATACGACAGTACGAGCAGTACTTC; CDR3aa: CAWDIRQYEQYF; len: 12; j_gene: TRBJ2-7; abundance: few; d_gene: .; v_gene: TRBV30
CDR3nt: TGTGCCAGCAGCTTAAGTACATGGGCGGGAGAGTCGGAGACCCAGTACTTC; CDR3aa: CASSLSTWAGESETQYF; len: 17; j_gene: TRBJ2-5; abundance: .; d_gene: TRBD2; v_gene: TRBV11-2
CDR3nt: TGTGCCAGCAGCTTATGGCCAGGGACATATGGCTACACCTTC; CDR3aa: CASSLWPGTYGYTF; len: 14; j_gene: TRBJ1-2; abundance: once; d_gene: .; v_gene: TRBV7-2
CDR3nt: TGTGCCACAGGATGGGGTGCAGGAGGTGTAGAGACCCAGTACTTC; CDR3aa: CATGWGAGGVETQYF; len: 15; j_gene: TRBJ2-5; abundance: many; d_gene: .; v_gene: TRBV15
CDR3nt: TGCAGTGCTAGATCACTAGCGGGAGGGCCCGAGAGCTCCTACGAGCAGTACTTC; CDR3aa: CSARSLAGGPESSYEQYF; len: 18; j_gene: TRBJ2-7; abundance: many; d_gene: TRBD2; v_gene: TRBV20-1
CDR3nt: TGTGCCAGCAGTGAATTTCGACAGGCCAAGAGGACCCAGTACTTC; CDR3aa: CASSEFRQAKRTQYF; len: 15; j_gene: TRBJ2-5; abundance: .; d_gene: .; v_gene: TRBV6-1
CDR3nt: TGTGCCAGCAGGCCGGGGGGGCCCTACGAGCAGTACTTC; CDR3aa: CASRPGGPYEQYF; len: 13; j_gene: TRBJ2-7; abundance: many; d_gene: TRBD2; v_gene: TRBV28
CDR3nt: TGTGCCAGCAGCCCACAAGAGTCTGAAGAGACCCAGTACTTC; CDR3aa: CASSPQESEETQYF; len: 14; j_gene: TRBJ2-5; abundance: many; d_gene: .; v_gene: TRBV7-9
CDR3nt: TGCAGCGTCGGGGTCACCGGGGAGCTGTTTTTT; CDR3aa: CSVGVTGELFF; len: 11; j_gene: TRBJ2-2; abundance: .; d_gene: .; v_gene: TRBV29-1
CDR3nt: TGTGCCTGGAGTGGTGGGGTTCGGGGCACCGGGGAGCTGTTTTTT; CDR3aa: CAWSGGVRGTGELFF; len: 15; j_gene: TRBJ2-2; abundance: many; d_gene: .; v_gene: TRBV30
CDR3nt: TGTGCCAGCAGCATTAGGGTGGACGGCTACGAGCAGTACTTC; CDR3aa: CASSIRVDGYEQYF; len: 14; j_gene: TRBJ2-7; abundance: few; d_gene: .; v_gene: TRBV11-2
CDR3nt: TGCAGTGCTAGAGAGTTTCAGGGGAAACAAGAGACCCAGTACTTC; CDR3aa: CSAREFQGKQETQYF; len: 15; j_gene: TRBJ2-5; abundance: .; d_gene: .; v_gene: TRBV20-1
CDR3nt: TGCAGTGCACTAAAACAGGGTCAGTATCAGCCCCAGCATTTT; CDR3aa: CSALKQGQYQPQHF; len: 14; j_gene: TRBJ1-5; abundance: many; d_gene: .; v_gene: TRBV20-1
CDR3nt: TGTGCCAGCAGCTTGCAGGGATTCCAACCTTACGAGCAGTACTTC; CDR3aa: CASSLQGFQPYEQYF; len: 15; j_gene: TRBJ2-7; abundance: many; d_gene: .; v_gene: TRBV7-8
CDR3nt: TGTGCCACCAGCAGAGATGTAAGGCCCTACGAGCAGTACTTC; CDR3aa: CATSRDVRPYEQYF; len: 14; j_gene: TRBJ2-7; abundance: once; d_gene: .; v_gene: TRBV15
CDR3nt: TGCAGTGCTAGTGCCGGGGGCCCCAATCAGCCCCAGCATTTT; CDR3aa: CSASAGGPNQPQHF; len: 14; j_gene: TRBJ1-5; abundance: many; d_gene: .; v_gene: TRBV20-1
CDR3nt: TGCAGCGCAGCCGGGGCGCGAACTACCTACGAGCAGTACTTC; CDR3aa: CSAAGARTTYEQYF; len: 14; j_gene: TRBJ2-7; abundance: many; d_gene: .; v_gene: TRBV29-1
CDR3nt: TGCAGTGCTGGCGATCACAGGGGGGGGGACGAGCAGTACTTC; CDR3aa: CSAGDHRGGDEQYF; len: 14; j_gene: TRBJ2-7; abundance: .; d_gene: .; v_gene: TRBV20-1
CDR3nt: TGTGCCAGCAGCTTAGCGTGGGACGGGGAGCTGTTTTTT; CDR3aa: CASSLAWDGELFF; len: 13; j_gene: TRBJ2-2; abundance: many; d_gene: .; v_gene: TRBV7-9
CDR3nt: TGTGCCAGTAGTCCCGGGACGTCGAGCTCCTACGAGCAGTACTTC; CDR3aa: CASSPGTSSSYEQYF; len: 15; j_gene: TRBJ2-7; abundance: many; d_gene: .; v_gene: TRBV19
CDR3nt: TGTGCCAGCAGCAGGACCATGCCCTATGGCTACACCTTC; CDR3aa: CASSRTMPYGYTF; len: 13; j_gene: TRBJ1-2; abundance: .; d_gene: .; v_gene: TRBV7-8
CDR3nt: TGTGCCAGCAGCGTAGGTGCTAGCGGGTTCGACGAGCAGTACTTC; CDR3aa: CASSVGASGFDEQYF; len: 15; j_gene: TRBJ2-7; abundance: many; d_gene: TRBD2; v_gene: TRBV9
CDR3nt: TGTGCCAGCAGCCCAGGGCACGTCTATGGCTACACCTTC; CDR3aa: CASSPGHVYGYTF; len: 13; j_gene: TRBJ1-2; abundance: many; d_gene: .; v_gene: TRBV7-9
CDR3nt: TGTGCCAGCAGTTTGCAGGGAGAGGGGGACCAGTACTTC; CDR3aa: CASSLQGEGDQYF; len: 13; j_gene: TRBJ2-5; abundance: once; d_gene: .; v_gene: TRBV28
CDR3nt: TGTGCCAGCACCGATTGGGACTCCAACATTCAGTACTTC; CDR3aa: CASTDWDSNIQYF; len: 13; j_gene: TRBJ2-4; abundance: many; d_gene: .; v_gene: TRBV6-2/TRBV6-3